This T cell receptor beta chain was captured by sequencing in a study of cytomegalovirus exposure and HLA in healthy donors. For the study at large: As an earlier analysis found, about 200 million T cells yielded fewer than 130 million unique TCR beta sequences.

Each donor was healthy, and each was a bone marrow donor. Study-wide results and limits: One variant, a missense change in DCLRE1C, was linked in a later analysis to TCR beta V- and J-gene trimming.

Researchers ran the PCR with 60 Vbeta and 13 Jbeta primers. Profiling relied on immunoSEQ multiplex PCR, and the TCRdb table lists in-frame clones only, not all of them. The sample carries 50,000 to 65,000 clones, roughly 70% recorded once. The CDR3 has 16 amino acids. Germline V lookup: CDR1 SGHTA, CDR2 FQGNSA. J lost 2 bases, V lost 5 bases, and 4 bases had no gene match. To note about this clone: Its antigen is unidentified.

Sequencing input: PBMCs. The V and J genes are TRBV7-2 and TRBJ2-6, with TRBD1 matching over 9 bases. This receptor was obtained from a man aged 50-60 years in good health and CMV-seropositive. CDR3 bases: TGTGCCAGCAGCCCCGGGGACAGGGCTGGGGCCAACGTCCTGACTTTC. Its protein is CASSPGDRAGANVLTF.